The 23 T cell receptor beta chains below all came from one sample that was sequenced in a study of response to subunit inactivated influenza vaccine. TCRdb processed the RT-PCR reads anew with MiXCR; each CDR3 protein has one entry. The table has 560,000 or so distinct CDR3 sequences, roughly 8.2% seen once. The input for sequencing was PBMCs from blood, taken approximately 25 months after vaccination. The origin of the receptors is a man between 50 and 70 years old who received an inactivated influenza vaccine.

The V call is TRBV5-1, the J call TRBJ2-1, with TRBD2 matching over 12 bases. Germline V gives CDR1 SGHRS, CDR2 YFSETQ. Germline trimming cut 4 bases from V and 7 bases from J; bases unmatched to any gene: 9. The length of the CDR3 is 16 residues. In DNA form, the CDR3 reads TGCGCCAGCAGCGCCCAGACTAGCGGGAGAGGGAATGAGCAGTTCTTC. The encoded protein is CASSAQTSGRGNEQFF.

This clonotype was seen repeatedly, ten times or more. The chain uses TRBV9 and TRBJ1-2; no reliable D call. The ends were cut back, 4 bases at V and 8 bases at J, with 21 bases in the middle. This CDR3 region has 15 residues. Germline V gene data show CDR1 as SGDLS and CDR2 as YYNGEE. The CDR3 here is CASSSRGVAAYGYTF. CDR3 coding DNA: TGTGCCAGCAGCTCCAGAGGTGTGGCGGCCTACGGCTACACCTTC.

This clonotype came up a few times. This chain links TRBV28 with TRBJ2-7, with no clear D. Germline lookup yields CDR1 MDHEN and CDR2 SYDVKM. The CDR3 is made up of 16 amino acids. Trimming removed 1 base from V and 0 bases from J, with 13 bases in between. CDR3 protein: CASSLSPAADSYEQYF. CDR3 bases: TGTGCCAGCAGTTTATCCCCTGCAGCTGACTCCTACGAGCAGTACTTC.

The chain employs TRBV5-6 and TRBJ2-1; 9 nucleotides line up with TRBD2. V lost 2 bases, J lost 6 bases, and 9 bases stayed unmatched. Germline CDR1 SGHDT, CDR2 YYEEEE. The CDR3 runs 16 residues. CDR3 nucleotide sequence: TGTGCCAGCAGCTTTGGGAGACTAGCGGCTTTCAATGAGCAGTTCTTC. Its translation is CASSFGRLAAFNEQFF.

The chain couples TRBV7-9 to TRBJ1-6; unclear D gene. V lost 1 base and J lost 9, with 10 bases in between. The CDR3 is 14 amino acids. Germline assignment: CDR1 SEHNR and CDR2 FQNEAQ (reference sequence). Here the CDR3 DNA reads TGTGCCAGCAGCTTAGATCCAGCCCCTTCACCCCTCCACTTT. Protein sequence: CASSLDPAPSPLHF.

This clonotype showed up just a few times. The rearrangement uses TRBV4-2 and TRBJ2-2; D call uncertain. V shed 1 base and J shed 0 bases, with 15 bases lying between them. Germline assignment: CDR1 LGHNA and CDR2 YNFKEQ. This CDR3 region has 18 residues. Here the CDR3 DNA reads TGTGCCAGCAGCCAAGCTGTTCAAGGATTCGCGAACACCGGGGAGCTGTTTTTT. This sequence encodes CASSQAVQGFANTGELFF.

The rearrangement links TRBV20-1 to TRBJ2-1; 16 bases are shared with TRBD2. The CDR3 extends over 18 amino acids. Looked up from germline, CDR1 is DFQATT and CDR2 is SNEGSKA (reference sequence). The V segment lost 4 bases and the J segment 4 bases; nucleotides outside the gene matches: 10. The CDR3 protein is CSATSGTSGRGRYNEQFF. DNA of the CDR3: TGCAGTGCTACCTCCGGGACTAGCGGGAGGGGGAGGTACAATGAGCAGTTCTTC.

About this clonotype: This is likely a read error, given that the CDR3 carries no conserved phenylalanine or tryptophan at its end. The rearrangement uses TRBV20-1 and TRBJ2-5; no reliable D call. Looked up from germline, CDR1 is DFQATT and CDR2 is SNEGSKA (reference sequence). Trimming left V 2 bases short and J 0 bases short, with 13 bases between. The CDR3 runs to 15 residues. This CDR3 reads CSARLQAAYQETQYY. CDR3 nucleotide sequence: TGCAGTGCTAGACTTCAGGCCGCGTACCAAGAGACCCAGTACTAC.

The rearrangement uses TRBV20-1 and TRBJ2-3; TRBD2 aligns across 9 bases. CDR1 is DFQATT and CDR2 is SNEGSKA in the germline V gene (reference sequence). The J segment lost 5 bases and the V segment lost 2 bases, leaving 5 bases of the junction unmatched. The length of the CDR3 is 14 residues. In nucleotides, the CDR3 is TGCAGTGCTAGAATCGCGGGGGGGCGAGATACGCAGTATTTT. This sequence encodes CSARIAGGRDTQYF.

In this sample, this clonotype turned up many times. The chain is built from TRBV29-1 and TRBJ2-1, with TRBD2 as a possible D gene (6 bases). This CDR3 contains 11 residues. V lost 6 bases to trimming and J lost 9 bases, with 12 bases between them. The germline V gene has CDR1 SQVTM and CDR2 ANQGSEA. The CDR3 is CSVAQGGEQFF. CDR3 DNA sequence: TGCAGCGTGGCCCAGGGAGGTGAGCAGTTCTTC.

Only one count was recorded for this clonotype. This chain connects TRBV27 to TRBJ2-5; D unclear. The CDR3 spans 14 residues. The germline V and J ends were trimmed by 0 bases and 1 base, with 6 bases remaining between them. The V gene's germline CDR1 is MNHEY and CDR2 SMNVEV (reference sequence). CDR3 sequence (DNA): TGTGCCAGCAGTTTATCGAACAGCCAAGAGACCCAGTACTTC. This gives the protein CASSLSNSQETQYF.

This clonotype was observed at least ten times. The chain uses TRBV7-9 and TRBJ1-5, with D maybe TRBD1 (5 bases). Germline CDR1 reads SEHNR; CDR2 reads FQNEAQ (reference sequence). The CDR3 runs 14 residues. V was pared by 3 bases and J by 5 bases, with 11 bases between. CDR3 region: CASSFGGIDQPQHF. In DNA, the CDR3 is TGTGCCAGCAGCTTTGGGGGGATCGATCAGCCCCAGCATTTT.

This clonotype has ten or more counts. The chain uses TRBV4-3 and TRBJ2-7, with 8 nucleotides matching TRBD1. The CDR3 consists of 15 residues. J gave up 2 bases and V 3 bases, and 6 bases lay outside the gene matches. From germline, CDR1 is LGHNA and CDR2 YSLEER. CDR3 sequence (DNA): TGCGCCAGCAGCCAGGGGACAGGTGGGGCCTACGAGCAGTACTTC. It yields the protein CASSQGTGGAYEQYF.

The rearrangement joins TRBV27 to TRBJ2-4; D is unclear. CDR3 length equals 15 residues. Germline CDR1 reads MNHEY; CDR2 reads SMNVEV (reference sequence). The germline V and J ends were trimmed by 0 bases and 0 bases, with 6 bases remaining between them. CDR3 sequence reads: CASSLSSLAKNIQYF. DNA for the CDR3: TGTGCCAGCAGTTTATCCAGCCTAGCCAAAAACATTCAGTACTTC.

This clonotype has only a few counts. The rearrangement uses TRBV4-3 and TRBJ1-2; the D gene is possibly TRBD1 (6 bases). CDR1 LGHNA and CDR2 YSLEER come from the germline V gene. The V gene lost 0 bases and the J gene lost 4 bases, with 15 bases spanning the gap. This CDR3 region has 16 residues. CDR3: CASSQDRRAGVYGYTF. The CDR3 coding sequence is TGCGCCAGCAGCCAAGATAGGCGGGCAGGGGTCTATGGCTACACCTTC.

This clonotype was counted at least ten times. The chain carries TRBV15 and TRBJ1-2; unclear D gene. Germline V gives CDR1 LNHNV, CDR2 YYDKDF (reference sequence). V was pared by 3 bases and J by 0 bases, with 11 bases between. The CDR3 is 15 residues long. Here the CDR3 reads CATSSHWASNYGYTF. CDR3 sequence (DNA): TGTGCCACCAGCAGCCACTGGGCGTCTAACTATGGCTACACCTTC.

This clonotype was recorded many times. The DNA of the CDR3 is TGTGCCAGCAGCCAAGGACTGAACTATGGCTACACCTTC. Translating it yields CASSQGLNYGYTF. V and J are TRBV4-2 and TRBJ1-2; D unclear. The CDR3 totals 13 residues. V lost 1 base and J 2 bases, leaving 5 bases between the germline ends. Germline loops: CDR1 LGHNA, CDR2 YNFKEQ.

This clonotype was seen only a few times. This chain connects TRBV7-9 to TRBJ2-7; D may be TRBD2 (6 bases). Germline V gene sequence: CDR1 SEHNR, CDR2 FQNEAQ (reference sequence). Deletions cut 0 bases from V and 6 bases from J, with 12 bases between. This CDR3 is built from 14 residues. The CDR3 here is CASSLAEGGSEQYF. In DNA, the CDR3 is TGTGCCAGCAGCTTAGCGGAGGGAGGAAGCGAGCAGTACTTC.

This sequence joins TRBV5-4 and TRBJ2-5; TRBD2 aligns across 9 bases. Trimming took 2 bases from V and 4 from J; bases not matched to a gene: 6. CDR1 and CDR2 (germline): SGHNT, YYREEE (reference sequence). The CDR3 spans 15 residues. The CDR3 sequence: CASSFIAGAAETQYF. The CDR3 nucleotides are TGTGCCAGCAGCTTCATAGCGGGAGCTGCAGAGACCCAGTACTTC.

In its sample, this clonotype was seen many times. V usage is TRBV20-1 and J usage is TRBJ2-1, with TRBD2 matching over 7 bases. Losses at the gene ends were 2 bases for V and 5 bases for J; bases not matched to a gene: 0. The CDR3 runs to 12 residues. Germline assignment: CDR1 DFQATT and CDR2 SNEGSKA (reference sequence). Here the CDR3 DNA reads TGCAGTGCTAGACTAGCGGACAATGAGCAGTTCTTC. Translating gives CSARLADNEQFF.

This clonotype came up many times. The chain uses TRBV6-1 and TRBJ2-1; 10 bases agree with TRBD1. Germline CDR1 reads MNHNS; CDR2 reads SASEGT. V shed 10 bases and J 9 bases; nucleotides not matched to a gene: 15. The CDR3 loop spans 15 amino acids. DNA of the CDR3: TGTGCCACCACGACAGGGGGCGGGCAAAGGGGTGAGCAGTTCTTC. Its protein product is CATTTGGGQRGEQFF.

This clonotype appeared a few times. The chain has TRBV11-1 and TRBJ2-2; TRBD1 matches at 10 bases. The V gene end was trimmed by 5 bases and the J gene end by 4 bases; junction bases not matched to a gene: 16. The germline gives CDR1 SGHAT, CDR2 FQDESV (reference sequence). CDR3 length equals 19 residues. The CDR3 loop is CASSANGQGVIGSTGELFF. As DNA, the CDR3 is TGTGCCAGCAGCGCTAACGGACAGGGGGTTATTGGTAGCACCGGGGAGCTGTTTTTT. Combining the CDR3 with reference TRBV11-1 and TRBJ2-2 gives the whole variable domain EAEVAQSPRYKITEKSQAVAFWCDPISGHATLYWYRQILGQGPELLVQFQDESVVDDSQLPKDRFSAERLKGVDSTLKIQPAELGDSAMYLCASSANGQGVIGSTGELFFGEGSRLTVL.

CDR3 DNA sequence: TGTGCCAGCAGTCAAGGGACAGGGAGTTGGGATACGCAGTATTTT. Its translation is CASSQGTGSWDTQYF. J is TRBJ2-3 and V is TRBV28, with 9 bases identical to TRBD1. Trimming at V came to 5 bases and at J to 6 bases, leaving 9 bases not matched to a gene. Looked up from germline, CDR1 is MDHEN and CDR2 is SYDVKM. The length of the CDR3 is 15 residues.